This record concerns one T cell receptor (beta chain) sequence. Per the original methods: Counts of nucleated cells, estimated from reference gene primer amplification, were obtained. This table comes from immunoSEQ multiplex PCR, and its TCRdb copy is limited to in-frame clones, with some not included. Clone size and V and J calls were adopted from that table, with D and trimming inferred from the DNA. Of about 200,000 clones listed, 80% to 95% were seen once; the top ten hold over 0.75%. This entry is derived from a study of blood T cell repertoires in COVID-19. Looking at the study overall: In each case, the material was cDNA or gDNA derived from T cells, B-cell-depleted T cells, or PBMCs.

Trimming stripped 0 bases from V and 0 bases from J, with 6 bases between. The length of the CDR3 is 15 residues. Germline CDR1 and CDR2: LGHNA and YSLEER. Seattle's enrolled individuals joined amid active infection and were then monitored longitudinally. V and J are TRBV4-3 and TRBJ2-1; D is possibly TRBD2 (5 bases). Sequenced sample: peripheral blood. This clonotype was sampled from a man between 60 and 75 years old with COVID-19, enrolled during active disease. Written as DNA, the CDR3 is TGCGCCAGCAGCCAAGATCGGGGCTCCTACAATGAGCAGTTCTTC. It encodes CASSQDRGSYNEQFF.